These 15 T cell receptor beta chains came from one sample sequenced in a study of cytomegalovirus exposure and HLA in healthy donors (TCRdb year 2017). The library was generated by the immunoSEQ multiplex PCR assay. Drawn from immuneACCESS, this table holds only the in-frame rearrangements with V and J called that TCRdb kept. Clones are partly lost; checked studies trace under half to an unresolved V gene and leave the rest unexplained. The sample table holds approximately 65,000 clones, of which more than 95% were seen once. Around 2.5% of the sample is held by the ten biggest clonotypes. Specimen: PBMCs. The receptors derive from a man between 18 and 35 years old in good health and CMV-seronegative.

The chain uses TRBV27 and TRBJ1-2; 10 bases are a match to TRBD1. The CDR3 runs 12 residues. CDR1 and CDR2 (germline): MNHEY, SMNVEV (reference sequence). V trimming: 7 bases; J trimming: 8 bases; junction bases outside the gene matches: 4. For the CDR3, the DNA is TGTGCCAGCATGGGACAGGGGTGGGGCTACACCTTC. Its translation: CASMGQGWGYTF.

The J gene is TRBJ2-3, the V gene TRBV5-4, with D perhaps TRBD2 (5 bases). CDR1 is SGHNT and CDR2 is YYREEE in the germline V gene (reference sequence). With 2 bases removed from V and 3 bases from J, the gap between germline ends came to 10 bases. CDR3 length: 14 residues. CDR3 sequence reads: CASSFSGSTDTQYF. The CDR3 DNA follows: TGTGCCAGCAGCTTCTCGGGGTCGACAGATACGCAGTATTTT.

The chain uses TRBV18 and TRBJ1-5, with D tentatively TRBD1 (6 bases). V was cut by 1 base and J by 0 bases, with 10 bases left in between. The CDR3 has 16 amino acids. Germline V lookup: CDR1 KGHSH, CDR2 LQKENI. The CDR3 coding sequence is TGTGCCAGCTCACCACGGACAGATAATAGCAATCAGCCCCAGCATTTT. The encoded protein is CASSPRTDNSNQPQHF.

This rearrangement joins TRBV27 to TRBJ1-6; perhaps TRBD1 as D (6 bases). Germline V gene sequence: CDR1 MNHEY, CDR2 SMNVEV (reference sequence). The CDR3 totals 13 residues. Trimming took off 6 bases at V and 7 bases at J, with 10 bases between the two ends. CDR3 bases: TGTGCCAGCAGACGGGACATCAATTCACCCCTCCACTTT. Translated, it gives CASRRDINSPLHF.

The chain joins TRBV9 to TRBJ2-1; TRBD1 agrees at 8 bases. Germline V CDR1 and CDR2: SGDLS, YYNGEE. The J segment lost 11 bases and the V segment lost 5 bases, leaving 9 bases of the junction unmatched. The CDR3 totals 13 residues. The CDR3 loop reads CASRITDRGKQFF. Written as DNA, the CDR3 is TGTGCCAGCAGGATAACAGACAGGGGAAAGCAGTTCTTC.

A remark on this clone: The junction does not match germline at one end; this may be a read error. The chain is built from TRBV7-7 and TRBJ2-2; 16 bases map to TRBD2. CDR3 length: 19 residues. Germline loops: CDR1 SSHAT, CDR2 FNYEAQ (reference sequence). Here the CDR3 reads CASSPGTSGRGTNTGELFF. The CDR3 region has the DNA TGTGCTAGCAGCCCAGGGACTAGCGGGAGGGGAACTAACACCGGGGAGCTGTTTTTT. The variable domain in full, completed from reference TRBV7-7 and TRBJ2-2, reads GAGVSQSPRYKVTKRGQDVTLRCDPISSHATLYWYQQALGQGPEFLTYFNYEAQPDKSGLPSDRFSAERPEGSISTLTIQRTEQRDSAMYRCASSPGTSGRGTNTGELFFGEGSRLTVL.

This chain links TRBV7-2 with TRBJ1-2; 8 positions agree with TRBD1. This CDR3 spans 13 amino acids. After removal of 5 bases from V and 8 bases from J, the junction contained 7 bases not matched to a gene. The germline V gene has CDR1 SGHTA and CDR2 FQGNSA. The CDR3 bases are TGTGCCAGCAGCGCCCAGGGGGCGAGCGGCTACACCTTC. It yields the protein CASSAQGASGYTF.

The genes are TRBV7-2 and TRBJ2-4, with 9 bases matching TRBD1. V was clipped by 5 bases and J by 11 bases; unmatched bases: 7. The CDR3 has 13 residues. Germline CDR1 SGHTA, CDR2 FQGNSA. CDR3 region: CASSGRTGEVQYF. DNA of the CDR3: TGTGCCAGCAGCGGGCGGACAGGGGAAGTTCAGTACTTC.

The rearrangement joins TRBV7-9 to TRBJ1-1; 9 bases fit TRBD1. Looked up from germline, CDR1 is SEHNR and CDR2 is FQNEAQ (reference sequence). The CDR3 is made up of 13 amino acids. V was clipped by 5 bases and J by 7 bases; unmatched bases: 5. CDR3 sequence reads: CASSQGQGNEAFF. DNA for the CDR3: TGTGCCAGCAGCCAAGGACAGGGGAATGAAGCTTTCTTT. The whole variable domain, filled in from reference TRBV7-9 and TRBJ1-1, reads DTGVSQNPRHKITKRGQNVTFRCDPISEHNRLYWYRQTLGQGPEFLTYFQNEAQLEKSRLLSDRFSAERPKGSFSTLEIQRTEQGDSAMYLCASSQGQGNEAFFGQGTRLTVV.

This chain's CDR3 is CAWSERSGTGSYEQYF. CDR3 sequence (DNA): TGTGCCTGGAGCGAACGTTCCGGGACAGGGTCCTACGAGCAGTACTTC. The chain links TRBV30 to TRBJ2-7; TRBD1 matches 9 bases. The trim removed 3 bases at V and 1 base at J, leaving 10 bases unmatched. There are 16 residues in the CDR3. Germline V gene lookup returns CDR1 GTSNPN and CDR2 SVGIG (reference sequence).

This sequence joins TRBV7-9 and TRBJ2-7; 13 bases agree with TRBD2. V was clipped by 5 bases and J by 2 bases; unmatched bases: 3. Germline V lookup: CDR1 SEHNR, CDR2 FQNEAQ (reference sequence). The length of the CDR3 is 15 residues. The CDR3 coding sequence is TGTGCCAGCAGCGTCACTAGCGGGAGGGCCTACGAGCAGTACTTC. It codes for CASSVTSGRAYEQYF.

The chain combines TRBV2 with TRBJ1-2; TRBD1 is a possible D gene (6 bases). This CDR3 comprises 14 residues. Germline V gene lookup returns CDR1 SNHLY and CDR2 FYNNEI. V gave up 3 bases and J gave up 5 bases, with 13 bases separating them. CDR3: CASSDVGTLYGYTF. CDR3 nucleotides: TGTGCCAGCAGTGATGTCGGGACATTATATGGCTACACCTTC.

The chain joins TRBV18 to TRBJ1-2; D gene unclear. The germline CDR1 and CDR2 sequences are KGHSH and LQKENI. This CDR3 is 16 amino acids long. Between the trimmed V and J ends, which lost 3 bases and 1 base, there was a span of 15 bases. CDR3 protein: CASSPPTATVNYGYTF. In nucleotides, the CDR3 is TGTGCCAGCTCACCGCCAACAGCCACTGTTAACTATGGCTACACCTTC.

The chain employs TRBV6-1 and TRBJ1-5; D is unresolved. V was cut by 1 base and J by 5 bases, with 9 bases left in between. Germline V gene lookup returns CDR1 MNHNS and CDR2 SASEGT. The CDR3 is made up of 14 amino acids. The CDR3 DNA follows: TGTGCCAGCAGTGAAGTGGCCGTTGATCAGCCCCAGCATTTT. Encoded protein: CASSEVAVDQPQHF.

This chain links TRBV5-6 with TRBJ1-3, with a possible D match to TRBD1 (5 bases). Germline assignment: CDR1 SGHDT and CDR2 YYEEEE. Trimming removed 4 bases at V and 0 bases at J, with 11 bases between. This CDR3 spans 15 amino acids. The CDR3 spells CASSPQAGSGNTIYF. The CDR3 DNA sequence: TGTGCCAGCAGCCCACAGGCCGGCTCTGGAAACACCATATATTTT.